Each of the 27 T cell receptor beta chains below was sequenced from the same sample in a study of T cell changes during pregnancy in multiple sclerosis. Clones were read by immunoSEQ multiplex PCR, and TCRdb kept only the in-frame ones, dropping some. The sample lists about 68,000 clones; over 75% were seen once. This sample comprised peripheral blood, obtained in the third trimester of pregnancy. The receptors come from a female donor with multiple sclerosis, enrolled in a pregnancy study.

The V call is TRBV7-7, the J call TRBJ2-2; 8 bases match TRBD1. CDR1 SSHAT and CDR2 FNYEAQ come from the germline V gene (reference sequence). V gave up 6 bases and J gave up 1 base; unmatched junction bases: 7. CDR3 length: 16 amino acids. In DNA form, the CDR3 reads TGTGCCAGCAGGGGGCCCGGGACAGGGAACACCGGGGAGCTGTTTTTT. Translation gives CASRGPGTGNTGELFF.

The chain couples TRBV5-1 to TRBJ1-5; 9 nucleotides agree with TRBD1. CDR1 SGHRS and CDR2 YFSETQ come from the germline V gene. The CDR3 consists of 15 residues. Trimming removed 0 bases from V and 5 bases from J; junction bases left unmatched: 3. In DNA, the CDR3 is TGCGCCAGCAGCTTGGGGGGACAGGGACATCAGCCCCAGCATTTT. Its translation is CASSLGGQGHQPQHF.

The chain couples TRBV7-2 to TRBJ2-3; D uncertain. Trimming left V 2 bases short and J 2 bases short, with 2 bases between. CDR1 and CDR2 (germline): SGHTA, FQGNSA. The CDR3 covers 12 residues. The CDR3 DNA reads TGTGCCAGCAGCTTACTCACAGATACGCAGTATTTT. Protein: CASSLLTDTQYF.

J is TRBJ1-1 and V is TRBV4-3; D call uncertain. The germline V gene encodes CDR1 LGHNA and CDR2 YSLEER. This CDR3 has 14 residues. The germline V and J ends were trimmed by 0 bases and 4 bases, with 9 bases remaining between them. CDR3 coding DNA: TGCGCCAGCAGCCAAGATGGCATGATCACTGAAGCTTTCTTT. It specifies CASSQDGMITEAFF.

V and J are TRBV30 and TRBJ2-2; 9 bases match TRBD1. V shed 2 bases, J shed 2 bases, and the junction held 3 bases outside the gene matches. This CDR3 spans 15 amino acids. The germline V gene has CDR1 GTSNPN and CDR2 SVGIG (reference sequence). The CDR3 DNA sequence: TGTGCCTGGAGTAGGACAGGGGCCAACACCGGGGAGCTGTTTTTT. Protein: CAWSRTGANTGELFF.

The gene calls are TRBV19 and TRBJ1-5; 7 positions agree with TRBD1. The V and J ends lost 5 bases and 3 bases, in that order; junction bases with no gene match: 10. Germline V lookup: CDR1 LNHDA, CDR2 SQIVND (reference sequence). CDR3 length equals 16 residues. CDR3 coding DNA: TGTGCCAGTAGTCCCTTCTCGAGGGGGCCCAATCAGCCCCAGCATTTT. Residues: CASSPFSRGPNQPQHF.

The CDR3 protein is CAISGLVADGGELFF. CDR3 nucleotide sequence: TGTGCCATCAGCGGTCTAGTGGCTGACGGCGGGGAGCTGTTTTTT. V gene TRBV10-3 combines with J gene TRBJ2-2; D is unresolved. CDR3 length: 15 amino acids. In germline, CDR1 is ENHRY, CDR2 SYGVKD. V lost 6 bases, J lost 7 bases, and 18 bases lay in between.

The chain has TRBV7-9 and TRBJ2-2, with TRBD1 identical over 9 bases. The CDR3 has 13 amino acids. V was pared by 5 bases and J by 6 bases, with 1 base of the junction left unmatched. CDR1 and CDR2 (germline): SEHNR, FQNEAQ (reference sequence). For the CDR3, the DNA is TGTGCCAGCAGCCGACAGGGGGCCGGGGAGCTGTTTTTT. The encoded protein is CASSRQGAGELFF.

The chain has TRBV5-1 and TRBJ2-5; 9 nucleotides align to TRBD2. The end of the DNA is better explained by TRBJ2-7, so the J call may be wrong. The CDR3 runs to 16 residues. CDR1 is SGHRS and CDR2 is YFSETQ in the germline V gene. The CDR3, as DNA: TGCGCCAGCAGCCCTCCCGGGCTAGCGGGGACCTACGAGCAGTACTTC. Translation: CASSPPGLAGTYEQYF.

This chain connects TRBV28 to TRBJ1-5, with TRBD1 matching 7 bases. V lost 7 bases and J lost 5; bases outside the gene matches: 20. This CDR3 is 18 amino acids long. Germline V gives CDR1 MDHEN, CDR2 SYDVKM. The CDR3, as DNA: TGTGCCAGCACACGAGGCAGGGGGGTAAAATTCCTTTATCAGCCCCAGCATTTT. As protein: CASTRGRGVKFLYQPQHF.

The chain links TRBV6-5 to TRBJ1-1, with D possibly being TRBD1 (6 bases). Germline V gene sequence: CDR1 MNHEY, CDR2 SVGAGI. The germline V and J ends were trimmed by 4 bases and 2 bases, with 14 bases remaining between them. This CDR3 is 15 amino acids long. Written as DNA, the CDR3 is TGTGCCAGCAGTTCCGGACAGTCATTCAACACTGAAGCTTTCTTT. This gives the protein CASSSGQSFNTEAFF.

This clone occurred a few times. The chain uses TRBV21-1 and TRBJ1-1. TRBV21-1 is labeled a pseudogene. This CDR3 has 16 amino acids. The CDR3 DNA reads TGTGCCAGCAGAGCGGTTTTAGCTCCAATTCGCACTGAAGCTTTCTTT. Translation gives CASRAVLAPIRTEAFF.

This clone was detected only once. The chain has TRBV6-1 and TRBJ2-6; D gene uncertain. This CDR3 has 18 residues. Germline values: CDR1 MNHNS, CDR2 SASEGT. Trimming removed 1 base from V and 0 bases from J, with 13 bases in between. The CDR3, as DNA: TGTGCCAGCAGTGAAGATATAGAGGTCCTCTCTGGGGCCAACGTCCTGACTTTC. Protein: CASSEDIEVLSGANVLTF.

The V gene is TRBV9, the J gene TRBJ2-7, with 10 nucleotides matching TRBD2. Trimming cost V 0 bases and J 5 bases; bases outside gene matches: 8. CDR1 is SGDLS and CDR2 is YYNGEE in the germline V gene. The CDR3 is 16 amino acids. For the CDR3, the DNA is TGTGCCAGCAGCGTAGGGATAGCGGGAGGTTTCCACGAGCAGTACTTC. It yields the protein CASSVGIAGGFHEQYF.

This sequence joins TRBV18 and TRBJ2-2; no definite D call. Germline loops: CDR1 KGHSH, CDR2 LQKENI. The V end lost 3 bases, the J end lost 0 bases, and 11 bases lay between the germline ends. There are 16 residues in the CDR3. CDR3 sequence (DNA): TGTGCCAGCTCACCCGTCTCTCCTGCGAACACCGGGGAGCTGTTTTTT. Encoded protein: CASSPVSPANTGELFF.

The gene calls are TRBV14 and TRBJ2-1; the match to TRBD2 covers 14 bases. The trim removed 4 bases at V and 9 bases at J, leaving 5 bases unmatched. This CDR3 contains 15 residues. Germline V gene lookup returns CDR1 SGHDN and CDR2 FVKESK. The CDR3 sequence: CASSPGLAGASEQFF. For the CDR3, the DNA is TGTGCCAGCAGCCCGGGACTAGCGGGAGCTAGTGAGCAGTTCTTC.

CDR3 sequence reads: CASTGMGGTNEKLFF. CDR3 in DNA: TGTGCCAGCACCGGTATGGGGGGAACTAATGAAAAACTGTTTTTT. The chain recombines TRBV6-1 with TRBJ1-4, with a possible D match to TRBD1 (5 bases). The V and J ends lost 7 bases and 1 base respectively, with 13 bases between them. Germline CDR1 reads MNHNS; CDR2 reads SASEGT. The CDR3 runs 15 residues.

The V and J genes are TRBV5-4 and TRBJ2-1; D may be TRBD2 (6 bases). CDR1 and CDR2 (germline): SGHNT, YYREEE (reference sequence). The V end lost 0 bases, the J end lost 3 bases, and 10 bases lay between the germline ends. The CDR3 sequence is 15 residues long. The CDR3 DNA sequence: TGTGCCAGCAGCTTGGATCGGGGGAACTACAATGAGCAGTTCTTC. This encodes CASSLDRGNYNEQFF.

The V call is TRBV25-1, the J call TRBJ2-2, with D tentatively TRBD1 (6 bases). The CDR3 loop spans 16 amino acids. The V end lost 6 bases, the J end lost 1 base, and 15 bases lay between the germline ends. Germline CDR1 reads MGHDK; CDR2 reads SYGVNS. The CDR3 is CASRGSSTGNTGELFF. The CDR3, as DNA: TGTGCCAGCAGAGGCTCATCGACAGGGAACACCGGGGAGCTGTTTTTT. Combining the CDR3 with reference TRBV25-1 and TRBJ2-2 gives the whole variable domain EADIYQTPRYLVIGTGKKITLECSQTMGHDKMYWYQQDPGMELHLIHYSYGVNSTEKGDLSSESTVSRIRTEHFPLTLESARPSHTSQYLCASRGSSTGNTGELFFGEGSRLTVL.

This clone was observed a few times. The chain couples TRBV5-1 to TRBJ2-7; tentative D call: TRBD1 (6 bases). This CDR3 comprises 13 residues. V shed 7 bases and J shed 0 bases, with 11 bases lying between them. From germline, CDR1 is SGHRS and CDR2 YFSETQ. The DNA for the CDR3 is TGCGCCAGCTACGAGGGGGACTCCTACGAGCAGTACTTC. The encoded protein is CASYEGDSYEQYF.

The rearrangement uses TRBV6-5 and TRBJ2-2; tentatively, D is TRBD2 (6 bases). This CDR3 has 15 residues. The ends were cut back, 2 bases at V and 2 bases at J, with 9 bases in the middle. Germline CDR1 reads MNHEY; CDR2 reads SVGAGI. CDR3 amino acids: CASSYGGDNTGELFF. CDR3 DNA: TGTGCCAGCAGTTACGGCGGGGATAACACCGGGGAGCTGTTTTTT.

The genes are TRBV6-4 and TRBJ1-5; D remains ambiguous. Germline V gives CDR1 MRHNA, CDR2 SNTAGT. This CDR3 is built from 13 residues. V was shortened by 6 bases and J by 4 bases, with 10 bases between the two germline ends. The CDR3 sequence is CASSLEENQPQHF. In DNA form, the CDR3 reads TGTGCCAGCAGCTTGGAGGAAAATCAGCCCCAGCATTTT.

This sequence joins TRBV18 and TRBJ2-3, with TRBD1 identical over 10 bases. The CDR3 is 16 residues long. V was clipped by 3 bases and J by 1 base; unmatched bases: 4. Germline lookup yields CDR1 KGHSH and CDR2 LQKENI. The CDR3 DNA sequence: TGTGCCAGCTCACCCCGGACAGGGGGTGGCACAGATACGCAGTATTTT. Its protein is CASSPRTGGGTDTQYF.

The chain is built from TRBV5-1 and TRBJ2-7, with 8 bases that match TRBD1. The CDR3 consists of 15 residues. Germline-derived CDR1 and CDR2 are SGHRS and YFSETQ. Losses at the gene ends were 0 bases for V and 2 bases for J; bases not matched to a gene: 4. The CDR3 bases are TGCGCCAGCAGCTTGGCAGGGGGCACTCCCTACGAGCAGTACTTC. Encoded protein: CASSLAGGTPYEQYF.

The chain links TRBV27 to TRBJ2-2, with D perhaps matching TRBD2 (5 bases). Germline V gene lookup returns CDR1 MNHEY and CDR2 SMNVEV (reference sequence). V lost 3 bases, J lost 5 bases, and 7 bases lay in between. The CDR3 runs 13 residues. CDR3 sequence: CASSFRGTGELFF. The CDR3, as DNA: TGTGCCAGCAGTTTTCGGGGTACCGGGGAGCTGTTTTTT.

The gene calls are TRBV7-9 and TRBJ2-1; TRBD2 agrees at 8 bases. This CDR3 has 16 amino acids. V was clipped by 1 base and J by 10 bases; unmatched bases: 12. Germline loops: CDR1 SEHNR, CDR2 FQNEAQ (reference sequence). In DNA, the CDR3 is TGTGCCAGCAGCTTAGGGGGGACTAGAGGCCGATGGGAGCAGTTCTTC. Translating it yields CASSLGGTRGRWEQFF.

This clone has just one count. V gene TRBV6-4 combines with J gene TRBJ1-1, with D possibly matching TRBD1 (6 bases). The germline V and J ends were trimmed by 7 bases and 2 bases, with 8 bases remaining between them. Germline CDR1 MRHNA, CDR2 SNTAGT. The CDR3 is 12 residues long. CDR3 amino acids: CASMDSNTEAFF. DNA of the CDR3: TGTGCCAGCATGGACAGTAACACTGAAGCTTTCTTT.